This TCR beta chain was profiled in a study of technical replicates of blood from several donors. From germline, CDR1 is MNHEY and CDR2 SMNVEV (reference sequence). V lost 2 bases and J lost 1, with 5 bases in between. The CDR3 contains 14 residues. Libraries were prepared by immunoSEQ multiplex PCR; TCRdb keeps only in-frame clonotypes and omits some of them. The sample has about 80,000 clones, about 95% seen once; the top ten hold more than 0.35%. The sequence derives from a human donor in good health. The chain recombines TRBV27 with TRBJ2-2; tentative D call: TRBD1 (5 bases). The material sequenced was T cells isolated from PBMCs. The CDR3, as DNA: TGTGCCAGCAGTTTAACAGGGAACACCGGGGAGCTGTTTTTT. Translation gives CASSLTGNTGELFF.